This T cell receptor beta chain was found in a study of blood T cell repertoires in COVID-19. Across the study: Acute and convalescent COVID-19 samples came from the United States, Italy and Spain.

The CDR3 is 13 residues long. J lost 4 bases, V lost 10 bases, and 7 bases had no gene match. CDR1 and CDR2 from the germline V gene are KGHDR and SFDVKD. Patients from Seattle were sampled longitudinally, starting during active infection. The data were produced by immunoSEQ multiplex PCR, yet TCRdb's version contains in-frame clones alone and is incomplete. Counted here are 200,000 to 300,000 clones, roughly 88% occurring once; the ten biggest clones make up roughly 6.3%. The TCR originated in a woman in her thirties with COVID-19, enrolled during active disease. Sequenced: peripheral blood. The chain recombines TRBV24-1 with TRBJ1-2, with TRBD1 matching 8 bases. The DNA of the CDR3 is TGTGCCACATCGGAAGGACAGGGCTATGGCTACACCTTC. This sequence encodes CATSEGQGYGYTF.